The clone carrying this TCR beta chain showed up just a few times. Primers used in a second PCR of roughly 7 to 12 cycles were a sample-barcoded 5' primer and a J-beta primer mix. Each CDR3 protein is one row after TCRdb ran MiXCR on the 5' RACE reads. The table has about 590,000 distinct CDR3 sequences, less than 35% seen once. This CDR3 region has 13 residues. In germline, CDR1 is MDHEN, CDR2 SYDVKM. The V end was cut by 7 bases, the J end by 7 bases, with 17 bases between. These data come from a study of blood T cells in healthy people across ages. There were at least 5 micrograms of total RNA extracted from every sample.

Sequenced sample: blood. The sequence was obtained from a woman older than 75 in good health. The gene calls are TRBV28 and TRBJ2-7; D possibly uses TRBD1 or TRBD2 (6 bases each). This chain's CDR3 is CASTWGALGEQYF. CDR3 in DNA: TGTGCCAGCACCTGGGGGGCTCTTGGTGAGCAGTACTTC.